This T cell receptor (beta chain) was captured in a study of PD-1 blockade in classical Hodgkin lymphoma. Study-wide results and limits: Exclusion was applied to patients who started nivolumab under 1 year after ASCT.

V gave up 4 bases and J gave up 0 bases, with 8 bases separating them. Per the germline V gene, CDR1 is SGDLS and CDR2 is YYNGEE. CDR3 length equals 14 residues. About this clone itself: Its antigen is still unknown.

Described time point: cycle 4 day 1 (C4D1), after more than five weeks of nivolumab. After autologous stem cell transplantation all patients relapsed, and prior brentuximab vedotin exposure differed between cohorts. The protocol was immunoSEQ multiplex PCR, while the TCRdb copy is restricted to in-frame clones and leaves out a portion. The sample holds more than 95,000 clones; about nine tenths are singletons and the top ten take 15% to 20%. The chain combines TRBV9 with TRBJ1-3, with D unresolved. This sequence originates from a human donor with classical Hodgkin lymphoma. This sample comprised peripheral blood mononuclear cells (PBMCs), obtained before the fourth cycle of nivolumab. In DNA, the CDR3 is TGTGCCAGCAGCCTAAGAGGCTCTGGAAACACCATATATTTT. Its protein is CASSLRGSGNTIYF.